Listed below are T cell receptor beta chains from one sample, sequenced in a study of T-cell reconstitution after alpha-beta-depleted transplantation in children. TCRdb called the PCR reads again in MiXCR, with one record for every CDR3 protein. This table holds 150,000 to 200,000 distinct CDR3 sequences, about 6.4% found once. This sample comprised PBMCs from the stem cell graft donor, obtained from the stem cell graft. The receptors were sampled from a human donor who donated a stem cell graft to a child with Wiskott-Aldrich syndrome. Both conserved end residues are part of each CDR3. D genes are given only for firm matches. Not all rows give a size; the values are once, few, many and, for expanded clones, a class.

cdr3_nt: TGTGCCACCAGCAGAGAACAGCTCTCCTACAATGAGCAGTTCTTC
cdr3_aa: CATSREQLSYNEQFF
d_call: .
clone_size: many
v_call: TRBV15
j_call: TRBJ2-1

cdr3_nt: TGCAGCGCATCTACGGGACAAACGTTTTTCGGTCATGGCTACACCTTC
cdr3_aa: CSASTGQTFFGHGYTF
d_call: .
clone_size: many
v_call: TRBV29-1
j_call: TRBJ1-2

cdr3_nt: TGCGCCAGCAGTCAAAGACAGGGGGAAACTGAAGCTTTCTTT
cdr3_aa: CASSQRQGETEAFF
d_call: TRBD1
clone_size: many
v_call: TRBV5-1
j_call: TRBJ1-1

cdr3_nt: TGTGCCAGCAGCCAAGACGGACAGAGCAATCAGCCCCAGCATTTT
cdr3_aa: CASSQDGQSNQPQHF
d_call: .
clone_size: many
v_call: TRBV4-2
j_call: TRBJ1-5

cdr3_nt: TGTGCCTGGAGAATTGGGTGGAATGAGCAGTTCTTC
cdr3_aa: CAWRIGWNEQFF
d_call: .
clone_size: .
v_call: TRBV30
j_call: TRBJ2-1

cdr3_nt: TGCGCCAGCAGCGAGGGACAGGGTTCCTACAATGAGCAGTTCTTC
cdr3_aa: CASSEGQGSYNEQFF
d_call: TRBD1
clone_size: many
v_call: TRBV5-1
j_call: TRBJ2-1

cdr3_nt: TGTGCCACCACGGGAGGAGGAGAGACCCAGTACTTC
cdr3_aa: CATTGGGETQYF
d_call: TRBD2
clone_size: many
v_call: TRBV15
j_call: TRBJ2-5

cdr3_nt: TGTGCCAGCAGTCACAGAGACTACGAGCAGTACTTC
cdr3_aa: CASSHRDYEQYF
d_call: .
clone_size: many
v_call: TRBV27
j_call: TRBJ2-7

cdr3_nt: TGTGCCAGCAGAAGAGGGGCTCTGTACAATGAGCAGTTCTTC
cdr3_aa: CASRRGALYNEQFF
d_call: .
clone_size: many
v_call: TRBV6-5
j_call: TRBJ2-1

cdr3_nt: TGTGCCAGCAGCCGGACTCCCGCAGGGGGTGGCTACACCTTC
cdr3_aa: CASSRTPAGGGYTF
d_call: TRBD1
clone_size: many
v_call: TRBV7-2
j_call: TRBJ1-2

cdr3_nt: TGCGCCAGCAGCCGCGCCCGTTACGGTCTGGAGACCCAGTACTTC
cdr3_aa: CASSRARYGLETQYF
d_call: .
clone_size: many
v_call: TRBV4-1
j_call: TRBJ2-5

cdr3_nt: TGCGCCAGCAGCTTGGATGGCGGGGCGGCCATTGAAAAACTGTTTTTT
cdr3_aa: CASSLDGGAAIEKLFF
d_call: .
clone_size: few
v_call: TRBV5-1
j_call: TRBJ1-4

cdr3_nt: TGTGCCAGCTCATATGGGACAGACGAGCAGTACTTC
cdr3_aa: CASSYGTDEQYF
d_call: TRBD1
clone_size: many
v_call: TRBV18
j_call: TRBJ2-7

cdr3_nt: TGTGCCAGCAGCGCCGTTGGGGGATTGAGCACTGAAGCTTTCTTT
cdr3_aa: CASSAVGGLSTEAFF
d_call: .
clone_size: many
v_call: TRBV12-3/TRBV12-4
j_call: TRBJ1-1